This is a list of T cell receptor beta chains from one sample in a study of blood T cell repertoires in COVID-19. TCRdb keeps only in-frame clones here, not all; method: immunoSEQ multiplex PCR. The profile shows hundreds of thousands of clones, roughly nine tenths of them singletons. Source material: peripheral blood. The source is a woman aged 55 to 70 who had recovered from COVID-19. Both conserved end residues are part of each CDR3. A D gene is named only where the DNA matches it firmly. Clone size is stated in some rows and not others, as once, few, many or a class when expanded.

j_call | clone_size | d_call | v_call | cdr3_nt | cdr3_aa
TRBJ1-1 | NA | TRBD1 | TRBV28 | TGTGCCAGCAGTTCCGGACAGGGGGCCACTGAAGCTTTCTTT | CASSSGQGATEAFF
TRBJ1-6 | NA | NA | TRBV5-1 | TGCGCCAGCAGCTTGGAATTTCCCGAGAAGCCACCCCTCCACTTT | CASSLEFPEKPPLHF
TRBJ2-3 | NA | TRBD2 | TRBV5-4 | TGTGCCAGCAGCGTGCTAGCGGGGGGGGCTAGCACAGATACGCAGTATTTT | CASSVLAGGASTDTQYF
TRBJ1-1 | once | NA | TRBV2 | TGTGCCAGCAGGGAGGAGGTGAACACTGAAGCTTTCTTT | CASREEVNTEAFF
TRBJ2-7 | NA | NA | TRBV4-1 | TGCGCCAGCAGCCAAGGACTAGCCTACGAGCAGTACTTC | CASSQGLAYEQYF
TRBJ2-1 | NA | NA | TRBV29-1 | TGCAGCGTAGGGGATCCAGCCGATGAGCAGTTCTTC | CSVGDPADEQFF
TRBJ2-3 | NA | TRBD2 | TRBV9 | TGTGCCAGCAGCGTCAGGGTTAGCGGGGATACGCAGTATTTT | CASSVRVSGDTQYF
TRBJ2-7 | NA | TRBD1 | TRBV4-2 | TGTGCCAGCAGCCAAGAACAGGGGAGTGAGCAGTACTTC | CASSQEQGSEQYF
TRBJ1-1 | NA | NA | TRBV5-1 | TGCGCCAGCAGCATCGAACAGCCTAATGAAGCTTTCTTT | CASSIEQPNEAFF
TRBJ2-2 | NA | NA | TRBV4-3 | TGCGCCAGCAGCCAAGATGTAACAGTTACCGGGGAGCTGTTTTTT | CASSQDVTVTGELFF
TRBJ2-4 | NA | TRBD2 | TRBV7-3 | TGTGCCAGCAGCCTCACTAGCGGGGGAGCTAAAAACATTCAGTACTTC | CASSLTSGGAKNIQYF
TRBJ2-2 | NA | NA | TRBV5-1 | TGCGCCAGCAGCTTCGGGAGAGACACCGGGGAGCTGTTTTTT | CASSFGRDTGELFF